These 5 T cell receptor beta chains share one sample of origin, sequenced in a study of blood T cell repertoires in COVID-19. Generated by immunoSEQ multiplex PCR, the TCRdb table keeps only in-frame clones and is missing some. Of roughly 220,000 clones listed, around 82% are singletons. The material sequenced was PBMCs or T cells enriched from blood (not recorded which). These receptors were collected from a man aged 25 to 45 with acute COVID-19.

The V gene is TRBV12-3 or TRBV12-4, the J gene TRBJ2-5; possibly TRBD2 for D (5 bases). The CDR3 is made up of 13 amino acids. V was cut by 4 bases and J by 7 bases, with 13 bases left in between. The CDR3 nucleotides read TGTGCCAGCAGTTGGCGGGTAGAGGGGACCCAGTACTTC. Translating gives CASSWRVEGTQYF.

The chain joins TRBV6-2 or TRBV6-3 to TRBJ2-3, with 8 bases aligning to TRBD2. This CDR3 comprises 17 residues. Trimming cost V 5 bases and J 0 bases; bases outside gene matches: 10. Germline CDR1 and CDR2: MNHEY and SVGEGT. CDR3 residues: CASSPLLAGTSTDTQYF. The CDR3, as DNA: TGTGCCAGCAGTCCCCTTTTAGCGGGGACTAGCACAGATACGCAGTATTTT.

In regard to this clone: This specimen includes other DNA sequences encoding the same CDR3. The chain has TRBV19 and TRBJ1-4, with a weak D call TRBD1 (5 bases). The CDR3 consists of 14 residues. Germline CDR1 and CDR2: LNHDA and SQIVND (reference sequence). V was cut by 5 bases and J by 7 bases, with 14 bases left in between. CDR3 nucleotide sequence: TGTGCCAGTAGTCACGGCCAGGGCAGTGAAAAACTGTTTTTT. Its translation: CASSHGQGSEKLFF.

This chain links TRBV5-1 with TRBJ1-1, with D possibly TRBD1 on 5 matching bases. CDR1 and CDR2 (germline): SGHRS, YFSETQ. The CDR3 loop spans 15 amino acids. The germline V and J ends were trimmed by 7 bases and 0 bases, with 16 bases remaining between them. The CDR3 nucleotides are TGCGCCAGCGCTCTAATAGGGGCCATGAACACTGAAGCTTTCTTT. Translation gives CASALIGAMNTEAFF.

The rearrangement links TRBV18 to TRBJ2-7, with a weak D call TRBD1 (6 bases). CDR3 length: 14 residues. Germline V gene data show CDR1 as KGHSH and CDR2 as LQKENI. V was trimmed by 3 bases and J by 6 bases, leaving 15 bases between them. CDR3 region: CASSPDSRAGEQYF. The DNA for the CDR3 is TGTGCCAGCTCACCGGACAGCAGGGCTGGCGAGCAGTACTTC.